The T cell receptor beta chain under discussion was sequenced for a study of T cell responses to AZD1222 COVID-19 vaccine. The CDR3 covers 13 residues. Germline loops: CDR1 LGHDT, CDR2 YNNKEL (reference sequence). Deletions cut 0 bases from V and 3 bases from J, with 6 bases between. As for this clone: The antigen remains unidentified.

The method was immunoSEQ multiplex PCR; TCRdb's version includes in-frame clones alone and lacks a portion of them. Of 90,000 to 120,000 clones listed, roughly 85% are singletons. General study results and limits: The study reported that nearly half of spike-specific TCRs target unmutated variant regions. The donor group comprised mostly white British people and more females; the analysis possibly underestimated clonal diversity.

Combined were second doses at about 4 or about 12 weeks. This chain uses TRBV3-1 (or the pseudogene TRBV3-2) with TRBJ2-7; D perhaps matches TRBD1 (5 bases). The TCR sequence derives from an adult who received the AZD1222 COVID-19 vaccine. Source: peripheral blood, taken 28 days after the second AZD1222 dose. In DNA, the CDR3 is TGTGCCAGCAGCCAAGAAGGGGTCTACGAGCAGTACTTC. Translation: CASSQEGVYEQYF.